The 6 T cell receptor beta chains in this list originate from one sample, sequenced in a study of Graves' ophthalmopathy and Graves' hyperthyroidism. TCR beta CDR3 amplification used RNA transcripts. RT-PCR in the first round used HTBI primers; a second-round multiplex PCR followed. Via MiXCR, TCRdb re-called the multiplex PCR reads, giving one row per CDR3 protein. The data contain about 1.1 million distinct CDR3 sequences, about 40% of them singletons. The sequenced sample was peripheral blood or thyroid tissue (not recorded which). These receptors were taken from an adult man with Graves' hyperthyroidism.

For this clonotype: A much larger clone differs from this one at a single base, so this may be a read error. The V and J genes are TRBV7-8 and TRBJ2-6, with TRBD1 matching 9 bases. Germline CDR1 SGHVS, CDR2 FQNEAQ. The CDR3 is 18 amino acids. Trimming took 1 base from V and 0 from J; bases not matched to a gene: 4. The CDR3 loop is CASSLETGGASGANVLTF. Written as DNA, the CDR3 is TGTGCCAGCAGCTTAGAGACAGGGGGGGCCTCTGGGGCCAACGTCCTGACTTTC.

This clonotype turned up a few times. The V call is TRBV5-1, the J call TRBJ2-7; 12 nucleotides match TRBD2. Germline trimming cut 4 bases from V and 3 bases from J; bases unmatched to any gene: 5. Germline CDR1 is SGHRS and CDR2 is YFSETQ. This CDR3 region has 15 residues. The CDR3 DNA sequence: TGCGCCAGCAGCCCTGGGACTAGCGGGTTCTACGAGCAGTACTTC. It translates to CASSPGTSGFYEQYF. The full variable domain, its missing parts supplied by reference TRBV5-1 and TRBJ2-7, is KAGVTQTPRYLIKTRGQQVTLSCSPISGHRSVSWYQQTPGQGLQFLFEYFSETQRNKGNFPGRFSGRQFSNSRSEMNVSTLELGDSALYLCASSPGTSGFYEQYFGPGTRLTVT.

This clonotype was picked up many times. The rearrangement links TRBV5-1 to TRBJ2-2, with D maybe TRBD1 (5 bases). Trimming took off 3 bases at V and 6 bases at J, with 9 bases between the two ends. CDR1 and CDR2 from the germline V gene are SGHRS and YFSETQ. This CDR3 spans 13 amino acids. The CDR3 DNA reads as TGCGCCAGCAGCTCGACAGCATCCGGGGAGCTGTTTTTT. This codes for CASSSTASGELFF.

There are a few counts of this clonotype. This chain joins TRBV14 and TRBJ2-5; D call uncertain. The DNA end is a closer match to TRBJ2-7, so the J assignment may be wrong. Germline loops: CDR1 SGHDN, CDR2 FVKESK. CDR3 length: 12 amino acids. The CDR3 coding sequence is TGTGCCAGCAATGGTGGCTCCTACGAGCAGTACTTC. Amino acid sequence: CASNGGSYEQYF.

This chain connects TRBV5-1 to TRBJ1-1; D not certain. Trimming removed 3 bases at V and 5 bases at J, with 17 bases between. The CDR3 runs 15 residues. The germline gives CDR1 SGHRS, CDR2 YFSETQ. The CDR3 protein is CASSYLGGLETEAFF. The CDR3 DNA reads TGCGCCAGCAGCTATCTAGGAGGGCTGGAGACTGAAGCTTTCTTT.

The V gene is TRBV7-2, the J gene TRBJ1-2, with D possibly being TRBD1 (5 bases). Trimming cost V 3 bases and J 6 bases, with 14 bases left between them. Germline V gene data show CDR1 as SGHTA and CDR2 as FQGNSA. CDR3 length: 14 amino acids. CDR3 loop: CASSFESQGHGYTF. CDR3 coding DNA: TGTGCCAGCAGCTTTGAGAGTCAGGGCCATGGCTACACCTTC.